The sequence of this T cell receptor (beta chain) was determined in a study of T cells in localized non-small cell lung cancer. Study-wide results and caveats: Multi-region tumor sequencing was not done, so intratumor heterogeneity could not be excluded. It was uninvolved adjacent lung that showed the highest T cell clonality, exceeding tumor. Researchers found a median around 50 of the top 100 tumor clones in adjacent lung.

Details on this clone: Its matching antigen is unknown.

With V trimmed by 9 bases and J by 0 bases, 7 bases remained unmatched. The CDR3 is 14 residues long. The V gene's germline CDR1 is MNHGY and CDR2 SAAAGT. Produced via immunoSEQ multiplex PCR; TCRdb's table is partial and in-frame only. The sample records approximately 7,400 clones, roughly 23% being singletons. This rearrangement joins TRBV6-8 to TRBJ1-1; TRBD1 matches 7 bases. The source was lung tumor tissue, collected before any cancer treatment. The origin of this receptor is a man between 40 and 75 years old with stage III squamous cell lung carcinoma. CDR3 nucleotides: TGTGCCAGGGTGACAGGGTCTATGAACACTGAAGCTTTCTTT. Translating it yields CARVTGSMNTEAFF.